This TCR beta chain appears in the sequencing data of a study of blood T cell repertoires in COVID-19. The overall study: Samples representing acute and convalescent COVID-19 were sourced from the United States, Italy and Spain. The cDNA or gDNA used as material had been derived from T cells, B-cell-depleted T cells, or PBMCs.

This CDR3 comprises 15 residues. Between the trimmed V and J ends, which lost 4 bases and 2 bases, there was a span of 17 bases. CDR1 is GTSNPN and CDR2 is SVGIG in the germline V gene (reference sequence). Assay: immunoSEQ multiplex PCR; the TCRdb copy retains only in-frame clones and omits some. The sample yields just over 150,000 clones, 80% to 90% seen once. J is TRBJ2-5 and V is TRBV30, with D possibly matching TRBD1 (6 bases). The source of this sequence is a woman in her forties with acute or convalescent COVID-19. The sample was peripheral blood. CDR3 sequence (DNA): TGTGCCTGGACCTCCGAGGGACAAGCACAAGAGACCCAGTACTTC. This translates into CAWTSEGQAQETQYF.